This T cell receptor beta chain was recorded in a study of shared clonotypes between healthy human individuals. Study-level findings and limits: When compared with the clonotypes that were shared by all four sorted-subset donors, the non-shared clonotypes turned out to have lower generation probabilities.

Note on this clone: The antigen is undetermined.

V lost 3 bases and J lost 8; bases outside the gene matches: 9. Germline V gene sequence: CDR1 LNHDA, CDR2 SQIVND (reference sequence). The CDR3 runs to 16 residues. The method was immunoSEQ multiplex PCR; TCRdb's version includes in-frame clones alone and lacks a portion of them. Of about 1.5 million clones in the sample, approximately 98% were seen once. All donors qualified as healthy HIV-negative adults and had experienced no recent acute infections or vaccinations. V and J are TRBV19 and TRBJ2-1; 11 positions agree with TRBD2. This TCR derives from a man younger than 45 in good health. Sequenced input: naive CD4+ T cells sorted from blood. Specified subset: CD45RA+ positively selected. The CDR3 region has the DNA TGTGCCAGTAGTATTAGACTAGCGGGGCCTTGGCATGAGCAGTTCTTC. Protein sequence: CASSIRLAGPWHEQFF.